A single sample gave rise to the 3 T cell receptor beta chains below, sequenced in a study of identical twins. TCRdb independently ran MiXCR on the 5' RACE reads; one entry per CDR3 protein. The table has some 600,000 distinct CDR3 sequences, 7.1% seen once; the top ten hold 1.5% to 2%. This sample was shared with a second study, whose subject was yellow fever vaccine responses in identical twins.

Sequenced: PBMCs. The receptors were sampled from a woman under 30 in good health.

This clonotype was seen more than once but under ten times. One junction end disagrees with the germline gene, perhaps due to a read error. The V call is TRBV14, the J call TRBJ2-7, with D unresolved. This CDR3 comprises 16 residues. Germline CDR1 reads SGHDN; CDR2 reads FVKESK. DNA for the CDR3: TGTGCCAGCAGCGAAGAGCCCGAGCCTAGAACCTACGAGCAGTACTTC. Translated: CASSEEPEPRTYEQYF.

This clonotype was recorded at least ten times. For the CDR3, the DNA is TGCAGTGCTAGTAGCAGTCCGAACACCGGGGAGCTGTTTTTT. Residues: CSASSSPNTGELFF. The chain has TRBV20-1 and TRBJ2-2, with D uncertain. The CDR3 totals 14 residues. Germline CDR1 reads DFQATT; CDR2 reads SNEGSKA (reference sequence). Trimming took off 3 bases at V and 0 bases at J, with 8 bases between the two ends.

This clonotype has a count of ten or more. V gene TRBV25-1 combines with J gene TRBJ2-3; D uncertain. V was shortened by 1 base and J by 6 bases, with 8 bases between the two germline ends. Germline V gene lookup returns CDR1 MGHDK and CDR2 SYGVNS. CDR3 length: 13 residues. CDR3 residues: CASSESLPDTQYF. The CDR3 DNA follows: TGTGCCAGCAGTGAATCCCTCCCGGATACGCAGTATTTT. The full variable domain, rest sourced from reference TRBV25-1 and TRBJ2-3, is EADIYQTPRYLVIGTGKKITLECSQTMGHDKMYWYQQDPGMELHLIHYSYGVNSTEKGDLSSESTVSRIRTEHFPLTLESARPSHTSQYLCASSESLPDTQYFGPGTRLTVL.